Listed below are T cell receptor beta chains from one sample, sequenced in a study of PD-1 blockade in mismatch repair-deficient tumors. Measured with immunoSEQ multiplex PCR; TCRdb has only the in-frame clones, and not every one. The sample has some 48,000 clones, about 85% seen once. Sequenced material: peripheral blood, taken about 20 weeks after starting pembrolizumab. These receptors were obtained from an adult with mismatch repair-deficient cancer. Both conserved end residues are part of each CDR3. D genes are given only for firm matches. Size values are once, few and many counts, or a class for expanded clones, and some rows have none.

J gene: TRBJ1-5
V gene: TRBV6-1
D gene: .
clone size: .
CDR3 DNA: TGTGCCAGCAGAGAGACCGGCAATCAGCCCCAGCATTTT
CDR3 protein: CASRETGNQPQHF

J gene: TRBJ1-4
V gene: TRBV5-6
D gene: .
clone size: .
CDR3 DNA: TGTGCCAGCAGCTATGATACGGGGAATGAAAAACTGTTTTTT
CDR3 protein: CASSYDTGNEKLFF

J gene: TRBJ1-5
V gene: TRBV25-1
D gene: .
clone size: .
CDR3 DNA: TGTGCCAGCAGTGAATTTAGACTAGGATCTAATCAGCCCCAGCATTTT
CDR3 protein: CASSEFRLGSNQPQHF

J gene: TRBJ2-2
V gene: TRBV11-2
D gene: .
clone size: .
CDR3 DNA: TGTGCCAGCAGCTCCCCTACGGCGAACACCGGGGAGCTGTTTTTT
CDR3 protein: CASSSPTANTGELFF

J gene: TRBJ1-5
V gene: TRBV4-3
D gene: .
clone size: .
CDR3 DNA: TGCGCCAGCAGCCAAGATAGTGGGGCAAGTCAGCCCCAGCATTTT
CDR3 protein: CASSQDSGASQPQHF

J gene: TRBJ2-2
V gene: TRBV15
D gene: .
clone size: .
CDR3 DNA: TGTGCCACCAGCAGCGATTACCGTCACACCGGGGAGCTGTTTTTT
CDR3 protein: CATSSDYRHTGELFF

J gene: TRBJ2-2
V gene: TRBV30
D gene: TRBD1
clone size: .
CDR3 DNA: TGTGCCTGGAGTGCACAGGGGGCGTTCGGGGAGCTGTTTTTT
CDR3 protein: CAWSAQGAFGELFF

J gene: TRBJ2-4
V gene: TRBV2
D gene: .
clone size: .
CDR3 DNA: TGTGCCAGCAGTGAAAGGTCTAGCGTCACCAAAAACATTCAGTACTTC
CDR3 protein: CASSERSSVTKNIQYF

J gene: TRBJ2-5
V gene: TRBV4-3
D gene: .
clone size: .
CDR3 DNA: TGCGCCAGCAGCCAGGACTATCACAGGGGCCAAGAGACCCAGTACTTC
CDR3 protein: CASSQDYHRGQETQYF

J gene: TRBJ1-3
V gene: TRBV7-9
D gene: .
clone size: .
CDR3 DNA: TGTGCCAGCAGCAGCCGAAGCTCTGGAAACACCATATATTTT
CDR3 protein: CASSSRSSGNTIYF

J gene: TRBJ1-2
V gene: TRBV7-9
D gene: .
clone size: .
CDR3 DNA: TGTGCCAGCAGCTTAGTGCAGACTGATGGCTACACCTTC
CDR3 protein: CASSLVQTDGYTF

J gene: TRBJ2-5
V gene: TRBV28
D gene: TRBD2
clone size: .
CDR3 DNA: TGTGCCAGCAGCCCGACTAGCGGTATAGAGACCCAGTACTTC
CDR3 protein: CASSPTSGIETQYF

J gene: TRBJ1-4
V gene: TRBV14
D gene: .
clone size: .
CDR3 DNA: TGTGCCAGCAGCCAAGATAATCAGGCAACTAATGAAAAACTGTTTTTT
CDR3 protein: CASSQDNQATNEKLFF

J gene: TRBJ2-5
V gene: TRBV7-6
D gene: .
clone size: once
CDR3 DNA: TGTGCCAGCAGCTTAGTCGGGGCTAGTAGGGAGACCCAGTACTTC
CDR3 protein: CASSLVGASRETQYF

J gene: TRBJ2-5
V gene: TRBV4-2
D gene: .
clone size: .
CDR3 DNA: TGTGCCAGCAGCCAAGTTGGGGGACTGGAGACCCAGTACTTC
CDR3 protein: CASSQVGGLETQYF

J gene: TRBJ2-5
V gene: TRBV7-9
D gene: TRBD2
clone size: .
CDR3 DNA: TGTGCCAGCAGCTTAGATCCAGCGGGAGTGATGGAGACCCAGTACTTC
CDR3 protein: CASSLDPAGVMETQYF

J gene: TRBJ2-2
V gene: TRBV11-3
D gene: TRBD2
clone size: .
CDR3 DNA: TGTGCCAGCAGCTCCTATTGGACTAGCGGGAGTACGAACACCGGGGAGCTGTTTTTT
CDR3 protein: CASSSYWTSGSTNTGELFF

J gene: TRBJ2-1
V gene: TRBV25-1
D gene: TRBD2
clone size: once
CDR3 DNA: TGTGCCAGCAGTGAGAATCGACGGCGCGGGAGGGAGCAGTTCTTC
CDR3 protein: CASSENRRRGREQFF

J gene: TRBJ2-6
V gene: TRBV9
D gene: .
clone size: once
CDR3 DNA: TGTGCCAGCAGCGTAGGCTCCAGATTTCCCTCTGGGGCCAACGTCCTGACTTTC
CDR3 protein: CASSVGSRFPSGANVLTF

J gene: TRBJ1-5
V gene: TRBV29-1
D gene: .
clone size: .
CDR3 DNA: TGCAGTGTTCGGACAGCCTACAATCAGCCCCAGCATTTT
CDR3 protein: CSVRTAYNQPQHF

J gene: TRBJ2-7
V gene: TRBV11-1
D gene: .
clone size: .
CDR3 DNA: TGTGCCAGCAGCCAGGACGGCTACGAGCAGTACTTC
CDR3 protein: CASSQDGYEQYF

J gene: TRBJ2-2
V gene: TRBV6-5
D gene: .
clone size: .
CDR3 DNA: TGTGCCAGCAGTCGCTACGGGGCGCGAACCGGGGAGCTGTTTTTT
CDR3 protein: CASSRYGARTGELFF

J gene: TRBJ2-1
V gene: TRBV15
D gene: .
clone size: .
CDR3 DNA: TGTGCCACCAGCAGAGTTGGGGTGGGAGGCTCCTACAATGAGCAGTTCTTC
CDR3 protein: CATSRVGVGGSYNEQFF

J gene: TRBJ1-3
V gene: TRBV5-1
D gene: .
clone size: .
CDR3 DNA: TGCGCCAGCAGCTTGGAAGGGGGGGCGGACTCTGGAAACACCATATATTTT
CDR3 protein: CASSLEGGADSGNTIYF

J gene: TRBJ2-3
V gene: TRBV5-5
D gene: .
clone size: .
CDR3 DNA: TGTGCCAGCATGACTCCAATAGTGTCTACGTCGACAGATACGCAGTATTTT
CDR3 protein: CASMTPIVSTSTDTQYF

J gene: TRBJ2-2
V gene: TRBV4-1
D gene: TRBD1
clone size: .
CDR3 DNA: TGCGCCAGCAGCCAAGATTTGGGGACAGGGGGCACCGGGGAGCTGTTTTTT
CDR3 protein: CASSQDLGTGGTGELFF

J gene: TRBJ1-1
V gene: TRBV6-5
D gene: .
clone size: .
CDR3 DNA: TGTGCCAGCAGTCGAAAGAACACTGAAGCTTTCTTT
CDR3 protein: CASSRKNTEAFF

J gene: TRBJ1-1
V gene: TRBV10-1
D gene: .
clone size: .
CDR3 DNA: TGCGCCAGCAGTGAGGGAGTCCTAGGGGCTGAAGCTTTCTTT
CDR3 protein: CASSEGVLGAEAFF

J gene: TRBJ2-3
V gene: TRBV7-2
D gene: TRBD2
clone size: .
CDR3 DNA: TGTGCCAGCAGCTTAGTTAGCGGGATAGCAGATACGCAGTATTTT
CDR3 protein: CASSLVSGIADTQYF

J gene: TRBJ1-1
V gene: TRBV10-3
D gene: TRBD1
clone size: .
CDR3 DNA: TGTGCCATCAGTGAGTCTGACAGGGGGCGAACTGAAGCTTTCTTT
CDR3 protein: CAISESDRGRTEAFF

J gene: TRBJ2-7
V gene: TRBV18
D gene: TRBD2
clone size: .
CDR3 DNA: TGTGCCAGCTCGGGCAGTAGCGGGAGGGCCGGGGAGCAGTACTTC
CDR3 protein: CASSGSSGRAGEQYF